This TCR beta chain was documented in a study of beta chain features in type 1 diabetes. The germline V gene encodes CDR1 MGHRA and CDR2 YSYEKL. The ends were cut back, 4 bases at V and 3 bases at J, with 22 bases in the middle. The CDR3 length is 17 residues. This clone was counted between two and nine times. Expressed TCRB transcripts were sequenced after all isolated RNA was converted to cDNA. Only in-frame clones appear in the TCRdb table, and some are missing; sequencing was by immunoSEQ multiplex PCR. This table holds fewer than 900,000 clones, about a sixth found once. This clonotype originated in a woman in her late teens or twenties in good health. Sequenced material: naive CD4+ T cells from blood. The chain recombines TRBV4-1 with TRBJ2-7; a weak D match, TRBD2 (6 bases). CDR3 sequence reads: CASSPGPNSGTFYEQYF. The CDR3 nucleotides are TGCGCCAGCAGCCCAGGACCTAATTCCGGGACTTTCTACGAGCAGTACTTC.